These T cell receptor beta chains were read from a single sample in a study of blood T cell repertoires in COVID-19. TCRdb's copy holds only in-frame clones and misses some; the assay was immunoSEQ multiplex PCR. Of hundreds of thousands of clones in the sample, just under 90% were seen once. Material for sequencing was peripheral blood. The receptors come from a woman in her 30s with COVID-19, enrolled during active disease. The CDR3 runs from the conserved cysteine through the conserved F or W. D genes are given only for firm matches. A clone size is listed for some rows: how often the clone was seen (once, few, many), or a class if it is expanded.

>TRBJ1-6|TRBV2|TRBD1|.
CASSPTGGGSPLHF
TGTGCCAGCAGTCCGACAGGGGGCGGTTCACCCCTCCACTTT
>TRBJ2-1|TRBV4-3|.|.
CASSPTESEYNEQFF
TGCGCCAGCAGCCCGACAGAGAGCGAATACAATGAGCAGTTCTTC
>TRBJ1-1|TRBV14|.|once
CASSQDLATEAFF
TGTGCCAGCAGCCAAGACCTCGCGACTGAAGCTTTCTTT
>TRBJ1-3|TRBV5-1|.|.
CASSLTGNEGSGNTIYF
TGCGCCAGCAGCTTGACGGGGAACGAGGGCTCTGGAAACACCATATATTTT
>TRBJ2-2|TRBV4-3|TRBD2|once
CASSQAIAGGTGELFF
TGCGCCAGCAGCCAAGCGATAGCGGGGGGCACCGGGGAGCTGTTTTTT
>TRBJ2-1|TRBV4-2|TRBD1|.
CASSLSTGLDEQFF
TGTGCCAGCAGCCTATCGACAGGGCTGGATGAGCAGTTCTTC
>TRBJ1-2|TRBV6-5|.|.
CASSSSGAIGYGYTF
TGTGCCAGCAGTTCCTCGGGGGCTATTGGGTATGGCTACACCTTC
>TRBJ2-6|TRBV7-3|.|.
CASSPRGSSGANVLTF
TGTGCCAGCAGCCCCCGAGGGAGCTCTGGGGCCAACGTCCTGACTTTC
>TRBJ1-5|TRBV28|.|.
CATLLSGSRQPQHF
TGTGCCACCCTTCTATCAGGGTCAAGGCAGCCCCAGCATTTT
>TRBJ2-6|TRBV28|.|.
CASNSQSGANVLTF
TGTGCCAGCAATAGCCAGTCTGGGGCCAACGTCCTGACTTTC
>TRBJ1-4|TRBV4-1|.|.
CASSLRVGATNEKLFF
TGCGCCAGCAGCCTCCGAGTGGGAGCAACTAATGAAAAACTGTTTTTT
>TRBJ1-6|TRBV18|.|.
CASSPTGTPNSPLHF
TGTGCCAGCTCACCGACCGGGACACCGAATTCACCCCTCCACTTT
>TRBJ1-2|TRBV6-6|TRBD1|.
CASSSSRQGNYGYTF
TGTGCCAGCAGCTCGTCCCGACAGGGGAACTATGGCTACACCTTC
>TRBJ1-1|TRBV28|.|.
CASSFRTGGSEAFF
TGTGCCAGCAGTTTTAGAACAGGTGGTTCTGAAGCTTTCTTT
>TRBJ2-1|TRBV7-9|TRBD1|.
CASREPTGRNNEQFF
TGTGCCAGCAGGGAACCGACAGGGAGAAACAATGAGCAGTTCTTC
>TRBJ1-5|TRBV12-3/TRBV12-4|.|.
CASSLTYNQPQHF
TGTGCCAGCAGTTTAACCTACAATCAGCCCCAGCATTTT
>TRBJ1-5|TRBV6-5|TRBD1|once
CASSYGTGLDQPQHF
TGTGCCAGCAGTTACGGGACAGGCCTCGATCAGCCCCAGCATTTT
>TRBJ1-2|TRBV2|.|.
CAERQNYGYTF
TGTGCCGAGAGGCAGAACTATGGCTACACCTTC
>TRBJ1-2|TRBV5-1|.|.
CASSDTSGQNGYTF
TGCGCCAGCAGCGACACATCAGGACAGAATGGCTACACCTTC
>TRBJ2-7|TRBV6-5|.|.
CASQGRFYEQYF
TGTGCATCCCAGGGGCGATTTTACGAGCAGTACTTC
>TRBJ1-2|TRBV6-2/TRBV6-3|TRBD1|.
CASRPPGQGGVGYTF
TGTGCCAGCAGACCTCCGGGACAGGGAGGAGTGGGCTACACCTTC
>TRBJ1-6|TRBV2|TRBD1|.
CASSGTGFNSPLHF
TGTGCCAGCAGCGGGACAGGGTTTAATTCACCCCTCCACTTT
>TRBJ1-2|TRBV5-1|TRBD1|.
CASSVQGAPNYGYTF
TGCGCCAGCAGCGTACAGGGGGCTCCTAACTATGGCTACACCTTC
>TRBJ1-5|TRBV19|TRBD1|.
CASNKVTGGTIGRNQPQHF
TGTGCCAGTAATAAGGTGACAGGGGGCACAATTGGGCGCAATCAGCCCCAGCATTTT
>TRBJ1-1|TRBV5-1|.|.
CASSLTGGRGNTEAFF
TGCGCCAGCAGCTTGACGGGGGGCAGAGGGAACACTGAAGCTTTCTTT